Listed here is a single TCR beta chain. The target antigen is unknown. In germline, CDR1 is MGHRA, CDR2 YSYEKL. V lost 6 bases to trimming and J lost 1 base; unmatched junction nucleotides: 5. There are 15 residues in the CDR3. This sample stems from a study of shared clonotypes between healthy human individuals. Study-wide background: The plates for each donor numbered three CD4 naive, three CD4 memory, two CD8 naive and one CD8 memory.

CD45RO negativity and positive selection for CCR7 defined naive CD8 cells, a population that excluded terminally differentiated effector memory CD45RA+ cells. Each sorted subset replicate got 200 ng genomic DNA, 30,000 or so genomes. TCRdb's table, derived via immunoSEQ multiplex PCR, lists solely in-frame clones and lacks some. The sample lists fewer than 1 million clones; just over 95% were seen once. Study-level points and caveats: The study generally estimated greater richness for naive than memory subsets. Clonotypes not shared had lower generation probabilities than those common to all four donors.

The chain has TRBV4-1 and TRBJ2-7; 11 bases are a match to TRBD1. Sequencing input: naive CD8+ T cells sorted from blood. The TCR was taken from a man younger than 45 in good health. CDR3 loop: CASSRTGGWSYEQYF. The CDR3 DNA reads TGCGCCAGCAGTCGGACAGGGGGCTGGTCCTACGAGCAGTACTTC.